This passage covers 12 T cell receptor beta chains from one sample sequenced in a study of blood T cell repertoires in COVID-19. Produced via immunoSEQ multiplex PCR; TCRdb's table is partial and in-frame only. The sample consists of 85,000 to 130,000 clones, about 90% of them appearing once. Sequences were obtained from peripheral blood. The receptors were gathered from a man aged 50 to 59 with acute or convalescent COVID-19.

The chain combines TRBV27 with TRBJ2-3, with 8 bases lining up with TRBD1. Germline CDR1 and CDR2: MNHEY and SMNVEV (reference sequence). CDR3 length: 14 amino acids. V was clipped by 3 bases and J by 5 bases; unmatched bases: 4. The CDR3 DNA is TGTGCCAGCAGTTTGGACAGGGCGATAGATACGCAGTATTTT. This translates into CASSLDRAIDTQYF.

A word on this clone: Different DNA sequences within this sample yield the same CDR3. The chain is built from TRBV5-4 and TRBJ2-7; D may be TRBD1 (5 bases). Germline V gene data show CDR1 as SGHNT and CDR2 as YYREEE (reference sequence). The CDR3 totals 13 residues. V lost 0 bases to trimming and J lost 4 bases, with 8 bases between them. The CDR3 spells CASSLGQSYEQYF. The CDR3 DNA follows: TGTGCCAGCAGCTTGGGACAGTCTTACGAGCAGTACTTC.

Details on this clone: A read error may produce the germline difference seen at one junction end. CDR3 residues: CASSEEGGGTVQYF. For the CDR3, the DNA is TGCGCCAGCAGCGAAGAAGGAGGTGGGACAGTTCAGTACTTC. The V call is TRBV4-1, the J call TRBJ2-7; 7 bases align to TRBD1. Germline CDR1 reads MGHRA; CDR2 reads YSYEKL. There are 14 residues in the CDR3.

V is TRBV5-4 and J is TRBJ2-3; 8 bases match TRBD1. This CDR3 region has 16 residues. Germline V gives CDR1 SGHNT, CDR2 YYREEE (reference sequence). With 4 bases clipped from V and 2 bases from J, the junction kept 9 bases outside the gene matches. CDR3 sequence: CASSAGQGGYTDTQYF. The CDR3 nucleotides read TGTGCCAGCAGCGCAGGACAGGGAGGCTACACAGATACGCAGTATTTT.

The chain uses TRBV3-1 (or the pseudogene TRBV3-2) and TRBJ2-7; the match to TRBD2 covers 9 bases. CDR1 LGHDT and CDR2 YNNKEL come from the germline V gene (reference sequence). This CDR3 contains 14 residues. Germline trimming cut 2 bases from V and 4 bases from J; bases unmatched to any gene: 3. CDR3 nucleotide sequence: TGTGCCAGCAGCCAATTAGCGGGAGCATACGAGCAGTACTTC. Residues: CASSQLAGAYEQYF.

This chain connects TRBV19 to TRBJ2-2; 7 bases are a match to TRBD2. Losses at the gene ends were 1 base for V and 6 bases for J; bases not matched to a gene: 14. Germline V lookup: CDR1 LNHDA, CDR2 SQIVND (reference sequence). This CDR3 comprises 18 residues. This chain's CDR3 is CASSIVHFGGGPAGELFF. The CDR3 DNA reads as TGTGCCAGTAGTATAGTTCATTTCGGGGGAGGGCCTGCCGGGGAGCTGTTTTTT.

The chain links TRBV11-2 to TRBJ1-4, with D possibly TRBD1 on 5 matching bases. V lost 2 bases and J 8 bases, leaving 9 bases between the germline ends. This CDR3 has 13 amino acids. Germline V gene sequence: CDR1 SGHAT, CDR2 FQNNGV. The CDR3 DNA follows: TGTGCCAGCAGCTTAAATGGGGGGGAAAAACTGTTTTTT. Translation gives CASSLNGGEKLFF.

The rearrangement joins TRBV12-3 or TRBV12-4 to TRBJ2-7; D gene uncertain. Trimming cost V 3 bases and J 4 bases, with 7 bases left between them. The CDR3 is 12 residues long. CDR3 nucleotides: TGTGCCAGCAGTTTCCCAGGTTACGAGCAGTACTTC. Translation: CASSFPGYEQYF.

The chain carries TRBV18 and TRBJ1-3; TRBD1 might be the D (5 bases). The CDR3 runs 14 residues. The V end was cut by 6 bases, the J end by 0 bases, with 9 bases between. Germline-derived CDR1 and CDR2 are KGHSH and LQKENI. The DNA for the CDR3 is TGTGCCAGCTCGACAGCTAACTCTGGAAACACCATATATTTT. Its protein is CASSTANSGNTIYF.

This chain joins TRBV7-9 and TRBJ1-1, with 8 nucleotides matching TRBD1. V shed 4 bases, J shed 11 bases, and the junction held 9 bases outside the gene matches. The germline CDR1 and CDR2 sequences are SEHNR and FQNEAQ (reference sequence). This CDR3 has 13 amino acids. CDR3 coding DNA: TGTGCCAGCAGCTCCTCCCAGGGGGCGGCGGCTTTCTTT. Translating it yields CASSSSQGAAAFF.

The chain employs TRBV5-6 and TRBJ1-3, with a weak D call TRBD1 (6 bases). CDR1 is SGHDT and CDR2 is YYEEEE in the germline V gene. Trimming pared 1 base from V and 7 bases from J, leaving 15 bases between. This CDR3 contains 15 residues. CDR3 loop: CASSLQGPLRNTIYF. In nucleotides, the CDR3 is TGTGCCAGCAGCTTGCAGGGGCCCCTTCGGAACACCATATATTTT.

This chain joins TRBV6-5 and TRBJ1-1; possibly TRBD1 for D (6 bases). CDR3 length: 13 amino acids. Trimming removed 6 bases from V and 4 bases from J, with 12 bases in between. The V gene's germline CDR1 is MNHEY and CDR2 SVGAGI. The CDR3 DNA follows: TGTGCCAGCAGCCTCGGGGGGGCCACTGAAGCTTTCTTT. Its translation: CASSLGGATEAFF.